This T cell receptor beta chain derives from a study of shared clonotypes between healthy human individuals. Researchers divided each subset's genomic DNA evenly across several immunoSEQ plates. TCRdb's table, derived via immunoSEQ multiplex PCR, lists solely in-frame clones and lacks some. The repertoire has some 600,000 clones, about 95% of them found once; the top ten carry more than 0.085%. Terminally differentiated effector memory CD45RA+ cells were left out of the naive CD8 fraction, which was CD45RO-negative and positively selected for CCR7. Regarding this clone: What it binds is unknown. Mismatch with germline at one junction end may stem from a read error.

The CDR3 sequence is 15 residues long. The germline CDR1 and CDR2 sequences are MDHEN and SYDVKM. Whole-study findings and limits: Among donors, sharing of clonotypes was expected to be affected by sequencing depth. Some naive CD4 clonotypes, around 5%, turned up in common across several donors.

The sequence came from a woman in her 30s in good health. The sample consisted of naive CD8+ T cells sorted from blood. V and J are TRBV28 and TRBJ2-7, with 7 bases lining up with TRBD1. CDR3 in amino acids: CASSSTGTDYLERYF. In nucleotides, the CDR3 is TGTGCCAGCAGTTCCACCGGGACAGACTACCTCGAGCGGTACTTC. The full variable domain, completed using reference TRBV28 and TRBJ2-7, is DVKVTQSSRYLVKRTGEKVFLECVQDMDHENMFWYRQDPGLGLRLIYFSYDVKMKEKGDIPEGYSVSREKKERFSLILESASTNQTSMYLCASSSTGTDYLERYFGPGTRLTVT.